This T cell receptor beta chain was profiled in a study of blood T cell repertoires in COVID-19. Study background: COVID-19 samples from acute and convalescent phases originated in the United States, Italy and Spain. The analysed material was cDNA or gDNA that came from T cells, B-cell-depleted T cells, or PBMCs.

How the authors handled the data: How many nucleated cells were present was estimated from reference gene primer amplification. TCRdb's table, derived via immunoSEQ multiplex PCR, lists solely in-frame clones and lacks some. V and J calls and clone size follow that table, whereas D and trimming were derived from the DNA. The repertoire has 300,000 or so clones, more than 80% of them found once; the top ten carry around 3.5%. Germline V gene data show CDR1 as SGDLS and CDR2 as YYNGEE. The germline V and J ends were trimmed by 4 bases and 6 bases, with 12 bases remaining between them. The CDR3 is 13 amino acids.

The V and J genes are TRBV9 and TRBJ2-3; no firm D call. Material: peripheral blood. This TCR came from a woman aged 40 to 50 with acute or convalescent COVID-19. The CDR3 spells CASSFDSRDTQYF. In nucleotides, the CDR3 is TGTGCCAGCAGCTTCGACTCGCGGGATACGCAGTATTTT.